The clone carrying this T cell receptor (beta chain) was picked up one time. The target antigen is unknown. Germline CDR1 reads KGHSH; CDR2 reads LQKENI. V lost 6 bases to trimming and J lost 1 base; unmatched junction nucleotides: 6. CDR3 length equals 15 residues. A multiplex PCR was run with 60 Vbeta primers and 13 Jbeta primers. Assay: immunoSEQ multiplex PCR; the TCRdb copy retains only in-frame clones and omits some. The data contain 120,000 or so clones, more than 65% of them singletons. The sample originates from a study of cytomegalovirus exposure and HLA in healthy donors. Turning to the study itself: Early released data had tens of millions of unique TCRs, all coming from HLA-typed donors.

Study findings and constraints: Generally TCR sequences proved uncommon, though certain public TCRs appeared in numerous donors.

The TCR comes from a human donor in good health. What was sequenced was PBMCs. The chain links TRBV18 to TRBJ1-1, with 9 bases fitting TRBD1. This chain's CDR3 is CASSPRGQGNTEAFF. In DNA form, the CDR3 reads TGTGCCAGCTCCCCGAGGGGACAGGGGAACACTGAAGCTTTCTTT.